Below, 25 T cell receptor beta chains from the same sample are listed, as sequenced in a study of synovial regulatory T cells in juvenile arthritis. Each patient with active arthritis gave synovial fluid along with matched peripheral blood. Data came from immunoSEQ multiplex PCR; TCRdb stores just in-frame clones and leaves some out. With almost 2,500 clones in the sample, the ten largest clones hold over 11%. What was sequenced was Treg cells from the synovium. The receptors shown here come from a donor younger than 30 with juvenile idiopathic arthritis.

In terms of frequency, this clone is medium-sized. The chain is built from TRBV9 and TRBJ2-3; the TCRdb D gene call, TRBD1, has no DNA to confirm it. The CDR3 is made up of 14 amino acids. The record lacks a DNA sequence. Germline CDR1 and CDR2: SGDLS and YYNGEE. CDR3: CASSLHRAPDTQYF. The full variable domain, in which reference TRBV9 and TRBJ2-3 provide the parts outside the CDR3, is DSGVTQTPKHLITATGQRVTLRCSPRSGDLSVYWYQQSLDQGLQFLIQYYNGEERAKGNILERFSAQQFPDLHSELNLSSLELGDSALYFCASSLHRAPDTQYFGPGTRLTVL.

This clone ranks as medium-sized in terms of frequency. The genes are TRBV10-2 and TRBJ2-4; the D gene TCRdb calls, TRBD2, cannot be checked with no DNA. The CDR3 extends over 17 amino acids. No DNA accompanies this entry. CDR1 WSHSY and CDR2 SAAADI come from the germline V gene. The CDR3: CASSESNNVRERSIQYF.

This clone is classed as medium-sized (0.01 to 0.1%) by frequency. This rearrangement joins TRBV7-9 to TRBJ2-7; TCRdb's assignment of TRBD2 cannot be checked, as there is no DNA. Germline CDR1 SEHNR, CDR2 FQNEAQ (reference sequence). The CDR3 runs 13 residues. The nucleotide record is missing. CDR3 amino acids: CASSLGGGYEQYF.

This clone counts as medium-sized by frequency. The chain couples TRBV19 to TRBJ2-5; the TRBD1 assignment by TCRdb is unverifiable without DNA. The CDR3 covers 14 residues. DNA is not recorded here. The germline V gene encodes CDR1 LNHDA and CDR2 SQIVND (reference sequence). This chain's CDR3 is CASSFGQGFKTQYF.

Frequency places this clone as medium-sized. The genes are TRBV5-1 and TRBJ2-7; without DNA, the TCRdb call of TRBD2 cannot be checked. The CDR3 runs to 16 residues. No DNA is recorded. The germline gives CDR1 SGHRS, CDR2 YFSETQ. The CDR3 region is CASSFIPGTSGSEQYF.

This clone is called medium-sized (0.01 to 0.1%) based on its frequency. The V gene is TRBV7-2, the J gene TRBJ2-3. Germline-derived CDR1 and CDR2 are SGHTA and FQGNSA. The length of the CDR3 is 16 residues. No DNA is recorded. This CDR3 is CASSLGGRVRTDTQYF.

Frequency places this clone as large. This rearrangement joins TRBV6-1 to TRBJ2-5; as DNA is missing, the TRBD2 call by TCRdb cannot be tested. The germline CDR1 and CDR2 sequences are MNHNS and SASEGT. The CDR3 has 14 amino acids. No DNA is given. CDR3 residues: CASSLGLAVETQYF.

By frequency, this clone is medium-sized. The chain carries TRBV2 and TRBJ1-3; absent DNA, TCRdb's TRBD1 call cannot be checked. CDR1 is SNHLY, CDR2 FYNNEI, per germline. There are 14 residues in the CDR3. No DNA was logged. CDR3 region: CASSAGQGGNTIYF.

By frequency, this clone is medium-sized. The genes are TRBV5-1 and TRBJ2-6; TCRdb lists TRBD2, though no DNA is available to test this call. The CDR3 consists of 14 residues. No DNA appears here. Germline assignment: CDR1 SGHRS and CDR2 YFSETQ. The CDR3 reads CASSAEGGANVLTF.

This clone counts as medium-sized by frequency. This rearrangement joins TRBV6-4 to TRBJ1-3; TCRdb outputs TRBD1, but without DNA this stays unchecked. CDR1 and CDR2 from the germline V gene are MRHNA and SNTAGT. The CDR3 loop spans 17 amino acids. No DNA sequence was recorded. The CDR3 spells CACSAYIWTNTGNTIYF.

This clone is classed as medium-sized by frequency. The chain employs TRBV11-1 and TRBJ2-7. From germline, CDR1 is SGHAT and CDR2 FQDESV (reference sequence). This CDR3 is 15 amino acids long. There is no recorded DNA. CDR3: CASSWGLSGEGKQYF.

Its frequency marks this clone as medium-sized. The chain recombines TRBV2 with TRBJ2-5; as DNA is missing, the TRBD2 call by TCRdb cannot be tested. The CDR3 contains 15 residues. No DNA sequence was recorded. Germline CDR1 is SNHLY and CDR2 is FYNNEI. The chain's CDR3 is CASSEGLGFGVAQYF.

In terms of frequency, this clone is medium-sized (0.01 to 0.1%). The gene calls are TRBV5-1 and TRBJ2-7; the D call from TCRdb, TRBD2, cannot be confirmed without DNA. The germline CDR1 and CDR2 sequences are SGHRS and YFSETQ. The CDR3 sequence is 14 residues long. Nucleotide data are not available. The CDR3 sequence is CASSRGLSSYEQYF.

This clone shows up as medium-sized by frequency. The gene calls are TRBV10-3 and TRBJ2-2; the D call from TCRdb, TRBD2, cannot be confirmed without DNA. CDR1 and CDR2 (germline): ENHRY, SYGVKD. The CDR3 is 15 amino acids. The DNA is unrecorded. CDR3 in amino acids: CATLSSGRTSGELFF.

Its frequency marks this clone as medium-sized. The rearrangement uses TRBV9 and TRBJ2-7. This CDR3 spans 15 amino acids. The DNA sequence is not available. Per the germline V gene, CDR1 is SGDLS and CDR2 is YYNGEE. The CDR3 spells CASSEGHTPTVKQYF.

By frequency, this clone is medium-sized. The CDR3 spells CAWSVMETQYF. The rearrangement uses TRBV30 and TRBJ2-5. Germline CDR1 and CDR2: GTSNPN and SVGIG (reference sequence). The CDR3 spans 11 residues. No DNA has been recorded.

Its frequency marks this clone as medium-sized. The rearrangement joins TRBV5-4 to TRBJ2-3; TCRdb's D call of TRBD2 is untestable without DNA. Germline V lookup: CDR1 SGHNT, CDR2 YYREEE (reference sequence). The CDR3 runs 17 residues. There is no recorded DNA. CDR3 loop: CASSLALRASGIDTQYF.

Measured by frequency, this clone is medium-sized. The chain is built from TRBV2 and TRBJ1-4; with no DNA, the TCRdb D assignment of TRBD1 cannot be verified. The germline gives CDR1 SNHLY, CDR2 FYNNEI. The CDR3 length is 15 residues. No DNA sequence is on record. CDR3 protein: CASREQRGGHEKLFF.

Judged by frequency, this clone is medium-sized. This chain connects TRBV7-6 to TRBJ2-3; TCRdb outputs TRBD1, but without DNA this stays unchecked. From germline, CDR1 is SGHVS and CDR2 FNYEAQ. CDR3 length: 17 amino acids. No DNA sequence was recorded. CDR3 protein: CASSLDWIGLKGDTQYF. The variable domain in full, with the rest retrieved from reference TRBV7-6 and TRBJ2-3, is GAGVSQSPRYKVTKRGQDVALRCDPISGHVSLYWYRQALGQGPEFLTYFNYEAQQDKSGLPNDRFSAERPEGSISTLTIQRTEQRDSAMYRCASSLDWIGLKGDTQYFGPGTRLTVL.

This clone counts as medium-sized (0.01 to 0.1%) by frequency. The rearrangement joins TRBV21-1 to TRBJ2-7. TRBV21-1 is recorded as a pseudogene. This CDR3 spans 10 amino acids. The coding DNA is unavailable. CDR3 sequence: CASSNAEQYF.

In terms of frequency, this clone is medium-sized. The chain is built from TRBV15 and TRBJ2-7; TCRdb proposes TRBD2, but this gene call is untestable without DNA. The CDR3 length is 15 residues. The protein alone is recorded here. Per the germline V gene, CDR1 is LNHNV and CDR2 is YYDKDF (reference sequence). The CDR3 loop reads CATSRFLADSYEQYF.

This clone is medium-sized by frequency. This chain joins TRBV5-5 and TRBJ1-1; checking the TCRdb D call of TRBD1 is not possible without DNA. This CDR3 is 15 amino acids long. No DNA was logged. The V gene's germline CDR1 is SGHKS and CDR2 YYEKEE (reference sequence). The CDR3 here is CASRSQGTVNTEAFF.

Its frequency marks this clone as medium-sized. The chain employs TRBV5-1 and TRBJ2-1; TCRdb outputs TRBD1, but without DNA this stays unchecked. The germline V gene encodes CDR1 SGHRS and CDR2 YFSETQ. This CDR3 contains 15 residues. DNA is not recorded here. CDR3: CASSLQKTGNHEQFF. Drawing the rest from reference TRBV5-1 and TRBJ2-1, the complete variable domain is KAGVTQTPRYLIKTRGQQVTLSCSPISGHRSVSWYQQTPGQGLQFLFEYFSETQRNKGNFPGRFSGRQFSNSRSEMNVSTLELGDSALYLCASSLQKTGNHEQFFGPGTRLTVL.

This clone is deemed medium-sized by its frequency. The chain carries TRBV2 and TRBJ1-2; absent DNA, TCRdb's TRBD1 call cannot be checked. Germline V CDR1 and CDR2: SNHLY, FYNNEI. CDR3 length: 12 residues. No nucleotide data were recorded. The CDR3 here is CASSGQGNGYTF.

This clone is labeled medium-sized based on frequency. The chain links TRBV5-1 to TRBJ1-4. Germline V lookup: CDR1 SGHRS, CDR2 YFSETQ. The CDR3 has 13 residues. The DNA is not on file. The CDR3 spells CASRTGTAEKLFF.